This is a list of T cell receptor beta chains from one sample in a study of PD-L1 blockade in urothelial cancer. Clones were read by immunoSEQ multiplex PCR, and TCRdb kept only the in-frame ones, dropping some. The sample records roughly 60,000 clones, about 80% being singletons. The sample consisted of PBMCs, taken around atezolizumab (anti-PD-L1) treatment. The receptor source for this set is an older man with urothelial cancer. Each CDR3 is given with its conserved first and last residue. Fields, in order: CDR3 length, J gene, V gene, D gene, clone size, CDR3 DNA, CDR3 protein. D genes are given only for firm matches. Expanded clones get a size class; other rows say once, few or many, or leave the size out.

>13|TRBJ1-1|TRBV30|-|once
TGTGCCTGGAGCGCCGGAGTGAACACTGAAGCTTTCTTT
CAWSAGVNTEAFF
>16|TRBJ2-2|TRBV2|-|-
TGTGCCAGCAGTGCAGTGAGCGGCGCGAACACCGGGGAGCTGTTTTTT
CASSAVSGANTGELFF
>13|TRBJ2-5|TRBV19|-|-
TGTGCCAGTAGTACGACAGGACAAGAGACCCAGTACTTC
CASSTTGQETQYF
>16|TRBJ2-3|TRBV7-7|-|-
TGTGCTAGCAGCTTAGGGTCGTACTCTAGCACAGATACGCAGTATTTT
CASSLGSYSSTDTQYF
>13|TRBJ2-7|TRBV6-5|-|-
TGTGCCAGCAGTTACGGACATTTCTACGAGCAGTACTTC
CASSYGHFYEQYF
>14|TRBJ1-4|TRBV30|-|-
TGTGCCTGGAGCGCGGGCGCAACTAATGAAAAACTGTTTTTT
CAWSAGATNEKLFF
>15|TRBJ2-2|TRBV5-1|TRBD1|-
TGCGCCAGCAGCTCCGGGACAGGGGGAACCGGGGAGCTGTTTTTT
CASSSGTGGTGELFF
>16|TRBJ2-1|TRBV11-2|TRBD2|few
TGTGCCAGCAGCACTCTTAAGGCGGGAGGGTACAATGAGCAGTTCTTC
CASSTLKAGGYNEQFF
>14|TRBJ2-7|TRBV14|-|-
TGTGCCAGCAGCCAGAACCTAGATTCCTACGAGCAGTACTTC
CASSQNLDSYEQYF
>15|TRBJ2-1|TRBV4-1|TRBD2|-
TGCGCCAGCAGCCAAGACCTAGCGGGGAAGAATGAGCAGTTCTTC
CASSQDLAGKNEQFF
>16|TRBJ2-1|TRBV25-1|TRBD1|-
TGTGCCAGCAGTGATTGGACAGGGGGGTACTACAATGAGCAGTTCTTC
CASSDWTGGYYNEQFF
>14|TRBJ1-4|TRBV2|-|-
TGTGCCAGCAGTCCGGGGGGTACACATGAAAAACTGTTTTTT
CASSPGGTHEKLFF
>14|TRBJ2-2|TRBV28|-|once
TGTGCCAGCAGCAGGACATATAACACCGGGGAGCTGTTTTTT
CASSRTYNTGELFF
>16|TRBJ2-1|TRBV6-1|TRBD1|-
TGTGCCAGCAGTGAAGCCCGCACAGGGGGCAGGGATGAGCAGTTCTTC
CASSEARTGGRDEQFF
>12|TRBJ1-4|TRBV19|-|once
TGTGCCAGTAGTTACCCGGATGAAAAACTGTTTTTT
CASSYPDEKLFF
>15|TRBJ2-3|TRBV30|TRBD2|-
TGTGCCTGGAGCGCGGGACTAGCGGGATCAGATACGCAGTATTTT
CAWSAGLAGSDTQYF
>16|TRBJ2-3|TRBV5-1|-|-
TGCGCCAGCAGCTTGGAAGGGGTGGGCAGCACAGATACGCAGTATTTT
CASSLEGVGSTDTQYF
>13|TRBJ2-1|TRBV7-9|-|-
TGTGCCAGCAGCTTTGGCGGCTACAATGAGCAGTTCTTC
CASSFGGYNEQFF
>12|TRBJ1-2|TRBV19|-|-
TGTGCCAGTAGTGCAGGGGTCTATGGCTACACCTTC
CASSAGVYGYTF